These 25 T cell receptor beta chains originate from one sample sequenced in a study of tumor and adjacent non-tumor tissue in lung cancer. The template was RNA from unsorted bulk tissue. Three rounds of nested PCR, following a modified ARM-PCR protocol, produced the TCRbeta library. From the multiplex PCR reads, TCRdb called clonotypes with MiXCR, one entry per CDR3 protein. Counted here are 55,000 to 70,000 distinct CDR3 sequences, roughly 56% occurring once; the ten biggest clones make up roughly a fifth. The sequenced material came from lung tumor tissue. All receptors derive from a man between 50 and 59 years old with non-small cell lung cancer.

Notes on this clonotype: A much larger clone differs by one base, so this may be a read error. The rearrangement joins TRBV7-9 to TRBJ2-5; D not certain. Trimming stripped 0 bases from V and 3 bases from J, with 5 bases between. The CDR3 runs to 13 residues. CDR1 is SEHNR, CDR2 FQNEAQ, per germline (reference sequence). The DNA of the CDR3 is TGTGCCAGCAGCTTAGCGTTCAAAGAGACCCAGTACTTC. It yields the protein CASSLAFKETQYF.

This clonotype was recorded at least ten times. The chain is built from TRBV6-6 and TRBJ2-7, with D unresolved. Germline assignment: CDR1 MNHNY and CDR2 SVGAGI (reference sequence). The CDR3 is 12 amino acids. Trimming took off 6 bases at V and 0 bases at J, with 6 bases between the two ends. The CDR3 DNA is TGTGCCAGCAGCCGCCTCTCCTACGAGCAGTACTTC. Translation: CASSRLSYEQYF.

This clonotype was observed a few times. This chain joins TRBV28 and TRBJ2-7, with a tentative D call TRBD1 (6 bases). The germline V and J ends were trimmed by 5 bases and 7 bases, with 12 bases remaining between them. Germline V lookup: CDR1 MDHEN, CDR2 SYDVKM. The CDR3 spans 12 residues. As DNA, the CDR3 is TGTGCCAGCAGTCGGACAGAGGGGGAGCAGTACTTC. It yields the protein CASSRTEGEQYF.

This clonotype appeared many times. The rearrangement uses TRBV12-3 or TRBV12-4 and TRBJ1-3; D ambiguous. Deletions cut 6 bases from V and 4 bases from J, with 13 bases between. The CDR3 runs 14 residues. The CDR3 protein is CASRRADSGNTIYF. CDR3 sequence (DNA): TGTGCCAGCAGGCGGGCCGACTCCGGAAACACCATATATTTT.

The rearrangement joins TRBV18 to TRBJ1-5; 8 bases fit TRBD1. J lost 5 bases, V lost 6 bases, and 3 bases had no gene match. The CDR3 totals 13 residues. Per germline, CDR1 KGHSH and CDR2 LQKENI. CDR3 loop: CASSTGDDQPQHF. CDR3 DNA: TGTGCCAGCTCGACAGGGGACGATCAGCCCCAGCATTTT.

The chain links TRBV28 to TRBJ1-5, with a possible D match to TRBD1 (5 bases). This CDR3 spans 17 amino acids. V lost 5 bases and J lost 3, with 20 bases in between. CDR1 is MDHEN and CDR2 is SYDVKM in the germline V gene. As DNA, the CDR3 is TGTGCCAGCAGTCTAACGGGGGGGATGTTGAACAATCAGCCCCAGCATTTT. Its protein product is CASSLTGGMLNNQPQHF.

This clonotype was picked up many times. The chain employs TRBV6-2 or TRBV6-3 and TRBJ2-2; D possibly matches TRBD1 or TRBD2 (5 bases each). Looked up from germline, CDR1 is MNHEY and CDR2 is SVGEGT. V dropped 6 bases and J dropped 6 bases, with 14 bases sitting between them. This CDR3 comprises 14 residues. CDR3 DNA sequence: TGTGCCAGCAGCGGCTGGGGACGGGCCGGGGAGCTGTTTTTT. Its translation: CASSGWGRAGELFF.

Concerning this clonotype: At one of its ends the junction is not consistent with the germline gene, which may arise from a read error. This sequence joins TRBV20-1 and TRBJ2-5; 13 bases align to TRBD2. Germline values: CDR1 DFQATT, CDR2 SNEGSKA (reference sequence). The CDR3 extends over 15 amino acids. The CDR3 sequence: CSAQTSGRKEEIQYF. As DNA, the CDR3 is TGCAGTGCCCAGACTAGCGGGAGGAAAGAAGAGATCCAGTACTTC.

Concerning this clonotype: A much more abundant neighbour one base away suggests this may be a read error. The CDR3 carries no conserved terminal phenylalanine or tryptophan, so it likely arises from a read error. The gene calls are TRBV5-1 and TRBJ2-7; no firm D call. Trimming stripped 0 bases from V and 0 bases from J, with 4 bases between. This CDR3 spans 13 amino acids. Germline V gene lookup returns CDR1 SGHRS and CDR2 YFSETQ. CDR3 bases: TGCGCCAGCAGCTTGGAGGGCTCCTACGAGCAGTACTCC. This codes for CASSLEGSYEQYS.

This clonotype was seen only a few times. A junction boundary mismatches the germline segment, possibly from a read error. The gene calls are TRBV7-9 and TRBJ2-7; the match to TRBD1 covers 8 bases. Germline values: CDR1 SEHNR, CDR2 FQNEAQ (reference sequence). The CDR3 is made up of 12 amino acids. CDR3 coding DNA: TGTGCCAGCAGTCGCGGGACAGGCGAGCACTACTTC. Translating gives CASSRGTGEHYF.

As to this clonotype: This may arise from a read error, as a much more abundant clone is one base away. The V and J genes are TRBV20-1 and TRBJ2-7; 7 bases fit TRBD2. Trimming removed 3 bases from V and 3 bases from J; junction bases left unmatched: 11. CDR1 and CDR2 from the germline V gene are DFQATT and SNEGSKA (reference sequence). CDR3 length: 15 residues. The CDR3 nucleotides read TGCAGTGCTAGGGGAACTAGCGAGGATCACTACGAGCAGTACTTC. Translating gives CSARGTSEDHYEQYF.

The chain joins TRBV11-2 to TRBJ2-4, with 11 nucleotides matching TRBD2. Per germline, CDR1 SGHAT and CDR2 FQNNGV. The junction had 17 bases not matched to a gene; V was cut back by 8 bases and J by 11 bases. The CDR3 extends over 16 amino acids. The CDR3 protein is CASGSRLAGGAGFQYF. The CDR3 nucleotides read TGTGCCAGCGGCTCGAGGCTAGCGGGAGGCGCGGGCTTTCAGTACTTC.

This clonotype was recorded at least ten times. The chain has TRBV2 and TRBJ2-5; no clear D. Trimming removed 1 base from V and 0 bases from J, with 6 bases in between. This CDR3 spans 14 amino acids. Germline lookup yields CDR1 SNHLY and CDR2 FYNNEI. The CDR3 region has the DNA TGTGCCAGCAGTGAAGGGGGAAACCAAGAGACCCAGTACTTC. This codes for CASSEGGNQETQYF.

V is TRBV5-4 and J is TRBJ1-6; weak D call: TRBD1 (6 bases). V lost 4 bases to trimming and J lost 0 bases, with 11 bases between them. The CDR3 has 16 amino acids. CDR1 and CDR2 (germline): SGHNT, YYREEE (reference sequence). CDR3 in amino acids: CASSQGQGSYNSPLHF. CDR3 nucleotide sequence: TGTGCCAGCAGCCAGGGGCAGGGCTCCTATAATTCACCCCTCCACTTT.

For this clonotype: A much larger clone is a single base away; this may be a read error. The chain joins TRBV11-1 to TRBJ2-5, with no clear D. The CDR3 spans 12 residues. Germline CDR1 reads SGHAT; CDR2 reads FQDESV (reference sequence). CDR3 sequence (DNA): TGTGCCAGGAGCTTAGCCCAAGAGACCCAGTACTTC. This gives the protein CARSLAQETQYF.

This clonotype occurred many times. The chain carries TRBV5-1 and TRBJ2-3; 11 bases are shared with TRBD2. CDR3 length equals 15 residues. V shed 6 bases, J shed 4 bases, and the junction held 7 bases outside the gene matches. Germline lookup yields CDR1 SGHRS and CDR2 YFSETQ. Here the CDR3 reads CASNKLAGEADTQYF. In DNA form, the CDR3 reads TGCGCCAGCAACAAACTAGCGGGAGAAGCAGATACGCAGTATTTT.

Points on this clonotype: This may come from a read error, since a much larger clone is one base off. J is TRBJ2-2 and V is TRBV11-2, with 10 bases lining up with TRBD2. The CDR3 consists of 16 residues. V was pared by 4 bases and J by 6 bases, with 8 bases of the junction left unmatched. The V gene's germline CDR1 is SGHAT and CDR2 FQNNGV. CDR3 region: CASSSLAGEVAGELFF. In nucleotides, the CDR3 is TGTGCCAGCAGCTCCCTAGCGGGAGAGGTCGCCGGGGAGCTGTTTTTT. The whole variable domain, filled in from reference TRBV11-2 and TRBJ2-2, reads EAGVAQSPRYKIIEKRQSVAFWCNPISGHATLYWYQQILGQGPKLLIQFQNNGVVDDSQLPKDRFSAERLKGVDSTLKIQPAKLEDSAVYLCASSSLAGEVAGELFFGEGSRLTVL.

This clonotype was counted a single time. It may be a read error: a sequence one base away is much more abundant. CDR3 DNA sequence: TGTGCCATCAGTGAGTCCCCCTTACTAGCGGGATACGAGCAGTTCTTC. It is translated as CAISESPLLAGYEQFF. The rearrangement joins TRBV10-3 to TRBJ2-7, with 10 nucleotides matching TRBD2. The J call may be in error: the DNA end matches TRBJ2-1 better. The CDR3 has 16 residues. CDR1 and CDR2 (germline): ENHRY, SYGVKD.

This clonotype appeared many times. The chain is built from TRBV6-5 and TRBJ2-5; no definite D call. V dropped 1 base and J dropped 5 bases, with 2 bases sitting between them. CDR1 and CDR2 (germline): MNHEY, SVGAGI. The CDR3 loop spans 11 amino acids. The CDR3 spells CASSYLETQYF. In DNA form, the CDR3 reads TGTGCCAGCAGTTACTTGGAGACCCAGTACTTC.

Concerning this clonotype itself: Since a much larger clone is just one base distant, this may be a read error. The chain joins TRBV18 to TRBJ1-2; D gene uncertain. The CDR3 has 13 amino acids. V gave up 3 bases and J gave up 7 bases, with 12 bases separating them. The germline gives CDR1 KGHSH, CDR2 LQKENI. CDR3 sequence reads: CASSPRLASGYTF. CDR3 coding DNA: TGTGCCAGCTCACCGAGGCTTGCGAGTGGCTACACCTTC.

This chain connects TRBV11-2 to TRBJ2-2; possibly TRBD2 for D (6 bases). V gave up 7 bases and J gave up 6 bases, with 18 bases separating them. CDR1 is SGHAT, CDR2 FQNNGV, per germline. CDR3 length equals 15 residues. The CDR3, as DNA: TGTGCCAGCACTAATCAATTATGGGAGGCCGGGGAGCTGTTTTTT. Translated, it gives CASTNQLWEAGELFF. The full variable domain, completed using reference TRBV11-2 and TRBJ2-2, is EAGVAQSPRYKIIEKRQSVAFWCNPISGHATLYWYQQILGQGPKLLIQFQNNGVVDDSQLPKDRFSAERLKGVDSTLKIQPAKLEDSAVYLCASTNQLWEAGELFFGEGSRLTVL.

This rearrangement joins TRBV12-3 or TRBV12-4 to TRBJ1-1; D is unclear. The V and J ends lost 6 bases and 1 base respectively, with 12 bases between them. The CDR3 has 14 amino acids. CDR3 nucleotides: TGTGCCAGCAGAACCCAGGACCCGAACACTGAAGCTTTCTTT. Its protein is CASRTQDPNTEAFF.

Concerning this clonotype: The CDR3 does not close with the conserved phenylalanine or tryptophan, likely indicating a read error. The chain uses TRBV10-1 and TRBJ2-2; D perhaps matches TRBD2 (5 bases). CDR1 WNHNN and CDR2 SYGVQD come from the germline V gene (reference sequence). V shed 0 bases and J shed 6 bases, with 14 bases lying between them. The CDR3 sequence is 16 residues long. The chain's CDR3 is CASSESGRERAGELFI. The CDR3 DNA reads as TGCGCCAGCAGTGAGTCTGGCAGAGAGAGGGCCGGGGAGCTGTTTATT.

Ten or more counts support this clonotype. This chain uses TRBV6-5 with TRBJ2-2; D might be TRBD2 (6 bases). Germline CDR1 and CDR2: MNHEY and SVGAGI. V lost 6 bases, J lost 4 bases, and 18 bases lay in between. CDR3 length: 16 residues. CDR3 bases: TGTGCCAGCAGGGTTACTAGCACCTCGGGCACCGGGGAGCTGTTTTTT. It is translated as CASRVTSTSGTGELFF.

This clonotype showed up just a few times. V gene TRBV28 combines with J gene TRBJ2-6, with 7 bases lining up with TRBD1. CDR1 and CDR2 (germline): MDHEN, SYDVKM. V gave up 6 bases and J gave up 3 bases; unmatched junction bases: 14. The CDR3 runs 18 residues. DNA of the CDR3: TGTGCCAGCAGCCGCCCCCGACAGGGTATCGGTGGGGCCAACGTCCTGACTTTC. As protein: CASSRPRQGIGGANVLTF.